This is a list of T cell receptor beta chains from one sample in a study of vaccination and CD4 T cells after COVID-19. No antigen has been identified for these receptors. TCRdb reanalysed the PCR reads using MiXCR and keeps one entry per CDR3 protein. The data contain about 5,700 distinct CDR3 sequences, around 37% of them singletons. Sequenced: CD4+ T cells from blood, cultured in vitro. The receptors were gathered from a human donor in good health. Both conserved end residues are part of each CDR3. A D gene is named only where the DNA matches it firmly. Not every row has a clone size; where given, it reads once, few, many or a size class.

- | - | TRBJ1-2 | TRBV6-1 | TGTGCCAGCAATACAGGGAACTATGGCTACACCTTC | CASNTGNYGYTF
- | - | TRBJ1-3 | TRBV2 | TGTGCCAGCACGACAGACTACTCTGGAAACACCATATATTTT | CASTTDYSGNTIYF
- | TRBD2 | TRBJ2-5 | TRBV6-1 | TGTGCCAGCAGTGAAGTAGCGGGGCGAGGGGAGACCCAGTACTTC | CASSEVAGRGETQYF
- | - | TRBJ2-3 | TRBV7-8 | TGTGCCAGCAGCTTAGTTGGATTCGACACAGATACGCAGTATTTT | CASSLVGFDTDTQYF
- | TRBD1 | TRBJ1-6 | TRBV10-3 | TGTGCCATCAGCTCGACTACGACAGGGGAAAATTCACCCCTCCACTTT | CAISSTTTGENSPLHF
- | - | TRBJ1-1 | TRBV9 | TGTGCCAGCAGCCCCCGTGATGCCCAATTGAACACTGAAGCTTTCTTT | CASSPRDAQLNTEAFF
- | - | TRBJ1-4 | TRBV28 | TGTGCCAGCAGTTCAATGTTGGGAGGGGATGAAAAACTGTTTTTT | CASSSMLGGDEKLFF
- | - | TRBJ2-1 | TRBV5-1 | TGCGCCAGCAGCTTGGCGGGGAGCTCCTACAATGAGCAGTTCTTC | CASSLAGSSYNEQFF
once | - | TRBJ1-6 | TRBV14 | TGTGCCAGCAGCCAGGGGGGGGCGAATTCACCCCTCCACTTT | CASSQGGANSPLHF
few | - | TRBJ1-2 | TRBV5-4 | TGTGCCAGCAGCCTCGACATGGACTATGGCTACACCTTC | CASSLDMDYGYTF
- | TRBD1 | TRBJ1-1 | TRBV6-5 | TGTGCCAGCAGTTACCTGGGGACAGGGGGGGTCTTT | CASSYLGTGGVF
- | - | TRBJ1-3 | TRBV20-1 | TGCAGTGCTAGAAACCGGGGGTCTACAATTGGAAACACCATATATTTT | CSARNRGSTIGNTIYF
- | TRBD1 | TRBJ1-5 | TRBV2 | TGTGCCAGCAGTGAGTCCGGACAGGGAGATCAGCCCCAGCATTTT | CASSESGQGDQPQHF
- | - | TRBJ1-1 | TRBV19 | TGTGCCAGTAGTATAGGGGGAGGACAATCGGATACTGAAGCTTTCTTT | CASSIGGGQSDTEAFF
- | - | TRBJ2-7 | TRBV7-3 | TGTGCCAGCAGCTTAACCGGGACCCATGACGTGCAGTACTTC | CASSLTGTHDVQYF
- | - | TRBJ2-5 | TRBV20-1 | TGCAGTGCTCTCCGGGGTCAAGAGACCCAGTACTTC | CSALRGQETQYF
- | - | TRBJ1-5 | TRBV20-1 | TGCAGTGCTAGAGGAAGCCAGTTTAGCAATCAGCCCCAGCATTTT | CSARGSQFSNQPQHF
few | - | TRBJ1-1 | TRBV3-1 | TGTGCCAGCAGCCAAGCCCCCCGGACGTTGAACACTGAAGCTTTCTTT | CASSQAPRTLNTEAFF
- | - | TRBJ2-6 | TRBV9 | TGTGCCAGCAGCCCTACGCTTTCTGGGGCCAACGTCCTGACTTTC | CASSPTLSGANVLTF
few | - | TRBJ1-1 | TRBV19 | TGTGCCAGTAGTACATCAGGGATCCGAGGGGAAACTGAAGCTTTCTTT | CASSTSGIRGETEAFF
- | - | TRBJ2-1 | TRBV5-1 | TGCGCCAGCAGCTTGGGGACCAAAATTGGGGAGCAGTTCTTC | CASSLGTKIGEQFF
few | - | TRBJ2-5 | TRBV10-3 | TGTGCCATCAGTGAGTCGGGGGGCTTAGAGACCCAGTACTTC | CAISESGGLETQYF
few | - | TRBJ1-2 | TRBV6-1 | TGTGCCAGCAGTGTGGCCGATGGCTATGGCTACACCTTC | CASSVADGYGYTF
few | - | TRBJ1-2 | TRBV21-1 | TGTGCCAGCAGCAAGCCCCACGCCGGGACGGGGGGTCCCTATGGCTACACCTTC | CASSKPHAGTGGPYGYTF
- | - | TRBJ2-2 | TRBV6-1 | TGTGCCAGCAGTGAATCAGGGTGGAACACCGGGGAGCTGTTTTTT | CASSESGWNTGELFF
- | - | TRBJ1-1 | TRBV7-9 | TGTGCCAGCAGTACGGGCACTGAAGCTTTCTTT | CASSTGTEAFF
- | TRBD1 | TRBJ1-6 | TRBV3-1 | TGTGCCAGCAGCCCACAGGGGGCTCGTAATTCACCCCTCCACTTT | CASSPQGARNSPLHF
few | - | TRBJ2-2 | TRBV6-4 | TGTGCCACCCGAAACACGAACACCGGGGAGCTGTTTTTT | CATRNTNTGELFF
few | - | TRBJ1-1 | TRBV15 | TGTGCCACCAGCAGAGATCTTGGCACTGAAGCTTTCTTT | CATSRDLGTEAFF
- | - | TRBJ1-5 | TRBV7-2 | TGTGCCAGCAGCTTAGGGGGGATCTTGGCCCAGCATTTT | CASSLGGILAQHF
- | - | TRBJ2-7 | TRBV7-9 | TGTGCCAGCAGCTTAGCATACTCCTACGAGCAGTACTTC | CASSLAYSYEQYF
- | TRBD1 | TRBJ1-2 | TRBV20-1 | TGCAGTGCTAGGGGACAGATCTATGGCTACACCTTC | CSARGQIYGYTF
- | TRBD1 | TRBJ1-2 | TRBV25-1 | TGTGCCAGCAGTGACACAGGGGCTCCATACTATGGCTACACCTTC | CASSDTGAPYYGYTF
- | - | TRBJ1-2 | TRBV27 | TGTGCCAGCAGTTTGGGCAGGAGCACCTATGGCTACACCTTC | CASSLGRSTYGYTF
few | - | TRBJ1-5 | TRBV6-1 | TGTGCCAGCGGAGGAGGGGGGAACATTCAGCCCCAGCATTTT | CASGGGGNIQPQHF
few | - | TRBJ2-7 | TRBV19 | TGTGCCAGTAGTATAGGGCACTCCTACGAGCAGTACTTC | CASSIGHSYEQYF
- | - | TRBJ1-1 | TRBV7-8 | TGTGCCAGCAGCCGTCACCGGTGGGGGCAACGAACCGGGGGCACTGAAGCTTTCTTT | CASSRHRWGQRTGGTEAFF
few | - | TRBJ2-1 | TRBV7-6 | TGTGCCAGCAGCTTACTAGACGTGCAGTTCTTC | CASSLLDVQFF
- | TRBD1 | TRBJ1-2 | TRBV30 | TGTGCCTGGAGCGCAGGACAGGACTATGGCTACACCTTC | CAWSAGQDYGYTF
- | TRBD2 | TRBJ2-1 | TRBV7-2 | TGTGCCAGCAGCTTAGCGGCTAGCGGGGGATTGAATGAGCAGTTCTTC | CASSLAASGGLNEQFF
few | TRBD1 | TRBJ2-5 | TRBV20-1 | TGCAGTGCTAGGAAAGGGGGCGCCGAGACCCAGTACTTC | CSARKGGAETQYF
- | TRBD2 | TRBJ2-1 | TRBV2 | TGTTCAGGCACTAGCGGGGAGTACAATGAGCAGTTCTTC | CSGTSGEYNEQFF
- | - | TRBJ2-1 | TRBV29-1 | TGCAGCGTTGAGATAAGGGCGGATGAGCAGTTCTTC | CSVEIRADEQFF
- | - | TRBJ2-3 | TRBV4-2 | TGTGCCAGCAGCCAAGGACTAGAGGCCACAGATACGCAGTATTTT | CASSQGLEATDTQYF
few | TRBD2 | TRBJ2-1 | TRBV6-1 | TGTGCCAGCAGTGGGACTAGCGGGGGGGCGGATGAGCAGTTCTTC | CASSGTSGGADEQFF
few | - | TRBJ1-4 | TRBV27 | TGTGCCAGCAGTATCGGACGAACCCACGGTGAAAAACTGTTTTTT | CASSIGRTHGEKLFF
medium-sized | - | TRBJ2-5 | TRBV2 | TGTGCCAGCAGTGAGGCTCCGCAGGGAGAGACCCAGTACTTC | CASSEAPQGETQYF
once | - | TRBJ2-7 | TRBV27 | TGTGCCAGCAGTTTCTACAACCTGGTGGGAGGGGGTTCCGAGCAGTACTTC | CASSFYNLVGGGSEQYF
medium-sized | - | TRBJ1-2 | TRBV20-1 | TGCAGTGCCCCCGGGCAAGCTTTCTATGGCTACACCTTC | CSAPGQAFYGYTF
- | - | TRBJ2-1 | TRBV27 | TGTGCCAGCAGGTCACCCGGGATACAGGGTGGTGAGCAGTTCTTC | CASRSPGIQGGEQFF
- | - | TRBJ1-5 | TRBV11-2 | TGTGCCAGCAGCTTAGATCGAGGGGCCAATCAGCCCCAGCATTTT | CASSLDRGANQPQHF
- | TRBD1 | TRBJ2-5 | TRBV7-9 | TGTGCCAGCAGCCCGGGACAGGGGACGACCGAGACCCAGTACTTC | CASSPGQGTTETQYF
- | TRBD2 | TRBJ2-5 | TRBV12-3/TRBV12-4 | TGTGCCAGCAGTTTAGCGCCCACTAGCGGGGAGACCCAGTACTTC | CASSLAPTSGETQYF
once | - | TRBJ1-5 | TRBV7-2 | TGTGCCAGCAGCTTAGAGGGAGGGGAGCAGCCCCAGCATTTT | CASSLEGGEQPQHF